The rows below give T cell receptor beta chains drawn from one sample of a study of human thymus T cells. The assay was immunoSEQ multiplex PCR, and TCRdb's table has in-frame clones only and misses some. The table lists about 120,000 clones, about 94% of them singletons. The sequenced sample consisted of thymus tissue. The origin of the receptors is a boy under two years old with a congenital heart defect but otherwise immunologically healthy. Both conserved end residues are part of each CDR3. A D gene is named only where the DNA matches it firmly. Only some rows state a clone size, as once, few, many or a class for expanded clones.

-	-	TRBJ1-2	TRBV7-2	TGTGCCAGCAGCTTCCGAAGGGGCAGGGTTGGTGGCTACACCTTC	CASSFRRGRVGGYTF
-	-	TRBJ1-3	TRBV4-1	TGCGCCAGCAGCCAAGGAGGGGAAGGAGTAAACACCATATATTTT	CASSQGGEGVNTIYF
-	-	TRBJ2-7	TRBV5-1	TGCGCCAGCAGCTTGGCAACCGAGCAGTACTTC	CASSLATEQYF
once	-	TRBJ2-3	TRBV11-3	TGTGCCAGCAGCTTAGCCGGCAATTGTACGCAGTATTTT	CASSLAGNCTQYF
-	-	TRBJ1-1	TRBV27	TGTGCCAGCAGGGGTCGGGACACTGAAGCTTTCTTT	CASRGRDTEAFF
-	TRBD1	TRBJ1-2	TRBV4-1	TGCGCCAGCAGCCAAGTTAACAGGGGTATTACCTATGGCTACACCTTC	CASSQVNRGITYGYTF
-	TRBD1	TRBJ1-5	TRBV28	TGTGCCAGCAGTCCAAGGGACAGGGACAATCAGCCCCAGCATTTT	CASSPRDRDNQPQHF
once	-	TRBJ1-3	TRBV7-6	TGTGCCAGCAGCCCAGGGGAGTATGGGTCCCGACTCTCTGGAAACACCATATATTTT	CASSPGEYGSRLSGNTIYF
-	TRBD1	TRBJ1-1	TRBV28	TGTGCCAGCAGTTTACCCTCCGACAGGGTCGAAGCTTTCTTT	CASSLPSDRVEAFF
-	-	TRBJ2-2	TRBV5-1	TGCGCCAGCAGCAAATTTTCTTACGGGGGCCAATGCACCGGGGAGCTGTTTTTT	CASSKFSYGGQCTGELFF
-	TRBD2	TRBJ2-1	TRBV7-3	TGTGCCAGCAGCTGGACTAGCGGAGCCTACAATGAGCAGTTCTTC	CASSWTSGAYNEQFF
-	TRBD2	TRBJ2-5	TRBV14	TGTGCCAGCAGCCAATGGGAAGGGGCAGCGGGGGAGACCCAGTACTTC	CASSQWEGAAGETQYF
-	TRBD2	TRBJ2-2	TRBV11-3	TGTGCCAGCAGCTTAGAGGAGGCGGGGGAGAACACCGGGGAGCTGTTTTTT	CASSLEEAGENTGELFF
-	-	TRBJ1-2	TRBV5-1	TGCGCCAGCAGCCCCGGGGCCGCCTCCCTGTATGGCTACACCTTC	CASSPGAASLYGYTF
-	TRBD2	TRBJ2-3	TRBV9	TGTGCCAGCAGCGTAGAACGGGGGGTGAGGGATACGCAGTATTTT	CASSVERGVRDTQYF
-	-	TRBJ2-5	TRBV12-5	TGTGCTAGTGGTTTTGGTCCGACAGCGGGCCGAGGAGAGACCCAGTACTTC	CASGFGPTAGRGETQYF
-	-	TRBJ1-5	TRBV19	TGTGCCAGTATTGGGGATAATCAGCCCCAGCATTTT	CASIGDNQPQHF
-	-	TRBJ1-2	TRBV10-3	TGTGCCATCAGTGATAGCGCAGCTAACTATGGCTACACCTTC	CAISDSAANYGYTF
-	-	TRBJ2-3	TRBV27	TGTGCCAGCAGTCTAGAACCCGTGCCCAACACAGATACGCAGTATTTT	CASSLEPVPNTDTQYF
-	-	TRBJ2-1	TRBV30	TGTGCCTGGAGTGGCGTAATCCAGGGAAGGGGGGCAGGGAATGAGCAGTTCTTC	CAWSGVIQGRGAGNEQFF
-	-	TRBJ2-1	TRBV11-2	TGTGCCAGCAGCTTAGATGTTACAGAAAAGGGGAAGATTGAGCAGTTCTTC	CASSLDVTEKGKIEQFF
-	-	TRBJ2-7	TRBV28	TGTGCCAGCAGTTTCGAGAAAGGGAGCTCCTACGAGCAGTACTTC	CASSFEKGSSYEQYF
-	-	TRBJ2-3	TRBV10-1	TGCGCCAGCAGTGCCTCGGACGGATCCCTCGGCACAGATACGCAGTATTTT	CASSASDGSLGTDTQYF
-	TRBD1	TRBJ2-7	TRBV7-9	TGTGCCAGCAGCCGAGACAGGGTTCGACTCTACGAGCAGTACTTC	CASSRDRVRLYEQYF
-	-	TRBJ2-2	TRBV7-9	TGTGCCAGCAGCGCTTCGGGACACTCCACCGGGGAGCTGTTTTTT	CASSASGHSTGELFF
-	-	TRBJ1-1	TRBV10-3	TGTGCCATCAGTGAGGGAGTGGGGGGCACTGAAGCTTTCTTT	CAISEGVGGTEAFF
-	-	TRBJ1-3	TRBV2	TGTGCCAGCAGTGACGCCAGGGGAGCTGGAAACACCATATATTTT	CASSDARGAGNTIYF
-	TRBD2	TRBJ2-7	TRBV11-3	TGTGCCAGCAGGGAGCGGGGGGGGTACGAGCAGTACTTC	CASRERGGYEQYF
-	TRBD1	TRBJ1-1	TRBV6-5	TGTGCCAGCAGTTCCCTGACAGGGGGGAACACTGAAGCTTTCTTT	CASSSLTGGNTEAFF
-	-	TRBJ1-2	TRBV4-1	TGCGCCAGCAGCCAATCCGGCCGACGCGTCAACTATGGCTACACCTTC	CASSQSGRRVNYGYTF
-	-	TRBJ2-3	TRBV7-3	TGTGCCAGCAGCTTAGGTCTAGGACTCACAGATACGCAGTATTTT	CASSLGLGLTDTQYF
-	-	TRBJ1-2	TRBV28	TGTGCCAGCAGTTGGGGACACCTCCACTATGGCTACACCTTC	CASSWGHLHYGYTF
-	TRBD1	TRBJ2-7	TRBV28	TGTGCCAGCAGCTCCAGGGTCCGGGACAGGGTTACCTACGAGCAGTACTTC	CASSSRVRDRVTYEQYF
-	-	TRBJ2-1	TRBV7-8	TGTGCCAGCAGCCGGACCTTAGTCCCCCGTGACAATGAGCAGTTCTTC	CASSRTLVPRDNEQFF
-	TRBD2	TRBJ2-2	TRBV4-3	TGCGCCAGCAGCCACGGGGCTAGCGGCACCGGGGAGCTGTTTTTT	CASSHGASGTGELFF
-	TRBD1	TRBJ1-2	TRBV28	TGTGCCAGCAGACGAATGACAGGGCCCGATGGCTACACCTTC	CASRRMTGPDGYTF
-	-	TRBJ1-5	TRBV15	TGTGCCACCAGCAGAGGATATATAAATCAGCCCCAGCATTTT	CATSRGYINQPQHF
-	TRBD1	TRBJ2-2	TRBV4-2	TGTGCCAGCAGCTGCGGCAGGGGGCCTTTCGCGAACACCGGGGAGCTGTTTTTT	CASSCGRGPFANTGELFF
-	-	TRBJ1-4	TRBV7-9	TGTGCCAGCAGCTCCCCAGGGGAAGAAAAACTGTTTTTT	CASSSPGEEKLFF
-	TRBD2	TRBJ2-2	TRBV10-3	TGTGCCATCAGTGAGTCGTGGGCTAGCGGGGGTTCCGGGGAGCTGTTTTTT	CAISESWASGGSGELFF
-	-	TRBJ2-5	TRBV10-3	TGTGCCATCAGTGAGGGGGGGATTGTGGAGACCCAGTACTTC	CAISEGGIVETQYF
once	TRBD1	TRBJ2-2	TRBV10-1	TGCGCCAGCAGTGAGAGACAGGGGGCGGCCACCGGGGAGCTGTTTTTT	CASSERQGAATGELFF
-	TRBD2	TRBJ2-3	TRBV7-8	TGTGCCAGCAGCTTAGGAGGTCCCGGGACTAGCGGGGCAGATACGCAGTATTTT	CASSLGGPGTSGADTQYF
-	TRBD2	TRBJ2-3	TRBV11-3	TGTGCCAGCAGCTTGGGCGGGGGATATGCTAGCACAGATACGCAGTATTTT	CASSLGGGYASTDTQYF
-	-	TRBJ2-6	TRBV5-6	TGTGCCAGCAGCTTGTGGGTTTACGGGGCCAACGTCCTGACTTTC	CASSLWVYGANVLTF
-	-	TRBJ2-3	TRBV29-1	TGCAGCGTTGTACTTTCTACGCAGTATTTT	CSVVLSTQYF
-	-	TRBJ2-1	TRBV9	TGTGCCAGCAGTGTGAGGACCTACAATGAGCAGTTCTTC	CASSVRTYNEQFF
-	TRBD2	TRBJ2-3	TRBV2	TGTGCCAGCAGCGGGGCCAGCGGGGGACTCACAGATACGCAGTATTTT	CASSGASGGLTDTQYF